A single sample is the source of the 8 T cell receptor beta chains below, sequenced in a study of vaccination effects on CD4 cells after COVID-19 (dated by TCRdb to 2021 to 2024). In the ViraFEST assay, PBMC were stimulated with viral peptide pools, and antigen-specific CD4+ T cell clonotypes were then identified by expansion using TCR sequencing. After less than eleven days of culture, CD4+ T cells were isolated with the EasySep CD4+ T cell isolation kit. The absence of prior SARS-CoV-2 infection in healthy vaccine recipients was confirmed by negative nucleocapsid antibodies before and after vaccination. Library generation was performed with the immunoSEQ multiplex PCR assay. TCRdb limited this immuneACCESS table to in-frame rearrangements with V and J called. A share of clones is missing; checked studies link under half to unresolved V genes, and the rest is unexplained. The sample records about 55,000 clones, under 70% of which are singletons. The ten largest clones add up to 15% to 20% of the sample.

For these TCRs, the target antigens are not known. This sample comprised CD4+ T cells from PBMCs cultured with SARS-CoV-2 spike peptides, obtained before COVID-19 vaccination. This specimen's cell subset or site label, interpreted: SARS-CoV-2 spike overlapping peptide pool stimulation. These receptors all stem from a human donor who received a COVID-19 vaccine.

This chain joins TRBV7-8 and TRBJ2-2, with D perhaps TRBD1 (5 bases). The V end lost 0 bases, the J end lost 4 bases, and 12 bases lay between the germline ends. The CDR3 has 16 amino acids. Looked up from germline, CDR1 is SGHVS and CDR2 is FQNEAQ. The CDR3 nucleotides read TGTGCCAGCAGCTTAGCGTCAGGGATCGGCACCGGGGAGCTGTTTTTT. It codes for CASSLASGIGTGELFF.

The V gene is TRBV3-1 (or the pseudogene TRBV3-2), the J gene TRBJ2-3, with 9 bases that match TRBD2. The germline V gene encodes CDR1 LGHDT and CDR2 YNNKEL (reference sequence). The CDR3 sequence is 17 residues long. V lost 1 base, J lost 4 bases, and 9 bases stayed unmatched. The CDR3, as DNA: TGTGCCAGCAGCCAAGGGAGGCGGGGGGGCCCCCCAGATACGCAGTATTTT. Its translation is CASSQGRRGGPPDTQYF.

The CDR3 sequence: CASSFLAGIDYGYTF. CDR3 coding DNA: TGTGCCAGCAGTTTTTTAGCGGGGATTGACTATGGCTACACCTTC. J is TRBJ1-2 and V is TRBV27, with D unresolved. The V gene lost 3 bases and the J gene lost 3 bases, with 14 bases spanning the gap. The CDR3 spans 15 residues. Looked up from germline, CDR1 is MNHEY and CDR2 is SMNVEV (reference sequence).

This chain uses TRBV4-2 with TRBJ2-3; 16 bases are shared with TRBD2. Per the germline V gene, CDR1 is LGHNA and CDR2 is YNFKEQ. Trimming removed 4 bases from V and 3 bases from J; junction bases left unmatched: 4. This CDR3 comprises 17 residues. CDR3 nucleotide sequence: TGTGCCAGCAGCCCGGGACTAGCGGGAGGGCCGACAGATACGCAGTATTTT. Amino acids: CASSPGLAGGPTDTQYF.

The chain links TRBV6-2 or TRBV6-3 to TRBJ1-2; no reliable D call. The CDR3 length is 13 residues. V was trimmed by 2 bases and J by 0 bases, leaving 4 bases between them. CDR1 and CDR2 (germline): MNHEY, SVGEGT. The CDR3, as DNA: TGTGCCAGCAGTTACAAGGCTAACTATGGCTACACCTTC. The encoded protein is CASSYKANYGYTF.

The chain links TRBV30 to TRBJ2-3; a weak D match, TRBD2 (6 bases). This CDR3 is built from 15 residues. Germline-derived CDR1 and CDR2 are GTSNPN and SVGIG (reference sequence). The V and J ends lost 1 base and 3 bases respectively, with 14 bases between them. CDR3 residues: CAWSGGFGGTDTQYF. The CDR3 DNA follows: TGTGCCTGGAGTGGTGGGTTCGGAGGGACAGATACGCAGTATTTT.

The chain joins TRBV9 to TRBJ2-1; TRBD1 agrees at 11 bases. The V gene's germline CDR1 is SGDLS and CDR2 YYNGEE. V was pared by 3 bases and J by 7 bases, with 3 bases of the junction left unmatched. The CDR3 is 14 residues long. The CDR3 coding sequence is TGTGCCAGCAGCGCACGGGACAGGGGGAATGAGCAGTTCTTC. As protein: CASSARDRGNEQFF.

This sequence joins TRBV6-5 and TRBJ1-2; weak D call: TRBD1 (6 bases). Trimming removed 0 bases from V and 4 bases from J, with 12 bases in between. This CDR3 has 15 residues. Germline assignment: CDR1 MNHEY and CDR2 SVGAGI. The CDR3 protein is CASSYSWGRGYGYTF. CDR3 in DNA: TGTGCCAGCAGTTACTCCTGGGGGCGCGGCTATGGCTACACCTTC.